This TCR beta chain was profiled in a study of T cells in tuberculosis. About the research overall: CD1B tetramers identified T cells specific for mycobacterial lipid GMM.

In this sample, this clone turned up once. CDR1 and CDR2 from the germline V gene are SGHNT and YYREEE (reference sequence). The CDR3 is 14 amino acids. J lost 7 bases, V lost 4 bases, and 7 bases had no gene match. Time point of the sample: new active TB diagnosis, blood taken before or within 7 days of starting treatment. Using immunoSEQ multiplex PCR, the repertoire was profiled, and TCRdb retains in-frame clones only, with some absent. The sample contains about 40,000 clones, approximately 93% of which appear only once. This clonotype originated in an adult with tuberculosis. The sample was PBMCs, taken at tuberculosis diagnosis. The chain uses TRBV5-4 and TRBJ2-1, with TRBD2 identical over 8 bases. The CDR3 DNA reads as TGTGCCAGCAGCCAGGCGGGGGGAATGAATGAGCAGTTCTTC. It specifies CASSQAGGMNEQFF.